These 19 T cell receptor beta chains share one sample of origin, sequenced in a study of T cell responses to AZD1222 COVID-19 vaccine. Sequencing was performed with immunoSEQ multiplex PCR; in TCRdb, only in-frame clones are kept and a portion is missing. The table has fewer than 150,000 clones, about 93% seen once. Material: peripheral blood, obtained on day 0 of AZD1222 vaccination. Every receptor here comes from an adult in good health.

V and J are TRBV4-2 and TRBJ1-2; D uncertain. From germline, CDR1 is LGHNA and CDR2 YNFKEQ. V was clipped by 0 bases and J by 6 bases, with 5 bases between them. CDR3 length: 12 residues. CDR3 in amino acids: CASSQEENGYTF. In DNA form, the CDR3 reads TGTGCCAGCAGCCAAGAAGAGAATGGCTACACCTTC.

The J gene is TRBJ2-7, the V gene TRBV11-2, with TRBD2 matching 7 bases. The trim removed 5 bases at V and 0 bases at J, leaving 10 bases unmatched. Germline CDR1 SGHAT, CDR2 FQNNGV. The CDR3 has 16 residues. CDR3 residues: CASSVHPAGSSYEQYF. The CDR3 DNA is TGTGCCAGCAGCGTCCACCCAGCGGGAAGCTCCTACGAGCAGTACTTC. Looking up the rest from reference TRBV11-2 and TRBJ2-7 gives the full variable domain: EAGVAQSPRYKIIEKRQSVAFWCNPISGHATLYWYQQILGQGPKLLIQFQNNGVVDDSQLPKDRFSAERLKGVDSTLKIQPAKLEDSAVYLCASSVHPAGSSYEQYFGPGTRLTVT.

This chain uses TRBV4-2 with TRBJ2-1; D may be TRBD2 (6 bases). The CDR3 is made up of 17 amino acids. In germline, CDR1 is LGHNA, CDR2 YNFKEQ. Deletions cut 0 bases from V and 0 bases from J, with 12 bases between. The CDR3 nucleotides read TGTGCCAGCAGCCAAGATGCCACCGGGAGCTCCTACAATGAGCAGTTCTTC. This translates into CASSQDATGSSYNEQFF.

The genes are TRBV28 and TRBJ2-1, with D unresolved. Trimming removed 3 bases from V and 8 bases from J, with 11 bases in between. The CDR3 covers 13 residues. Germline CDR1 and CDR2: MDHEN and SYDVKM. The CDR3 DNA reads as TGTGCCAGCAGTTTCATGGCGGCCGATGAGCAGTTCTTC. It codes for CASSFMAADEQFF.

The rearrangement uses TRBV4-3 and TRBJ1-2; D gene ambiguous. The germline gives CDR1 LGHNA, CDR2 YSLEER. The CDR3 spans 16 residues. Trimming removed 4 bases from V and 3 bases from J, with 18 bases in between. The CDR3 nucleotides read TGCGCCAGCAGCCGAGTGATCGCTCTAGGTGACTATGGCTACACCTTC. Translated: CASSRVIALGDYGYTF.

The V and J genes are TRBV5-6 and TRBJ2-5; D tentatively fits TRBD1 or TRBD2 (7 bases each). The V end lost 4 bases, the J end lost 7 bases, and 23 bases lay between the germline ends. Germline V gene data show CDR1 as SGHDT and CDR2 as YYEEEE. The length of the CDR3 is 16 residues. The CDR3: CASSLGQAGAAGTQYF. The CDR3 nucleotides read TGTGCCAGCAGCCTTGGACAGGCGGGGGCCGCGGGGACCCAGTACTTC.

This clone has a count of ten or more. The CDR3 nucleotides are TGTGCCAGCTGGGCCGTGGGTAAAGGGTCCGGGGAGCTGTTTTTT. The encoded protein is CASWAVGKGSGELFF. The V gene is TRBV6-5, the J gene TRBJ2-2; D gene ambiguous. The CDR3 totals 15 residues. V gave up 8 bases and J gave up 6 bases, with 19 bases separating them. From germline, CDR1 is MNHEY and CDR2 SVGAGI.

V is TRBV2 and J is TRBJ2-2, with D perhaps matching TRBD1 (5 bases). Germline-derived CDR1 and CDR2 are SNHLY and FYNNEI. V shed 6 bases and J shed 4 bases, with 15 bases lying between them. The length of the CDR3 is 15 residues. Here the CDR3 reads CASREWGGPTGELFF. The CDR3 DNA is TGTGCCAGCAGGGAATGGGGCGGACCCACCGGGGAGCTGTTTTTT.

The V call is TRBV6-1, the J call TRBJ1-2; perhaps TRBD1 as D (5 bases). With 4 bases removed from V and 8 bases from J, the gap between germline ends came to 26 bases. CDR3 length: 17 amino acids. In germline, CDR1 is MNHNS, CDR2 SASEGT. The CDR3 DNA follows: TGTGCCAGCAGTGGAGTCACAGGAGGTGGGTCAGTATTCGGCTACACCTTC. Translated: CASSGVTGGGSVFGYTF.

This chain links TRBV7-3 with TRBJ2-2; the match to TRBD2 covers 8 bases. CDR3 length equals 15 residues. The J segment lost 6 bases and the V segment lost 5 bases, leaving 8 bases of the junction unmatched. Germline V gene lookup returns CDR1 SGHTA and CDR2 FQGTGA. This CDR3 reads CASSPGTRRPGELFF. CDR3 sequence (DNA): TGTGCCAGCAGCCCTGGGACTAGAAGGCCCGGGGAGCTGTTTTTT.

The chain couples TRBV4-1 to TRBJ1-5, with D possibly TRBD1 on 5 matching bases. The V and J ends lost 4 bases and 3 bases respectively, with 10 bases between them. Germline loops: CDR1 MGHRA, CDR2 YSYEKL. CDR3 length: 14 amino acids. The CDR3 region is CASSLGQVNQPQHF. Written as DNA, the CDR3 is TGCGCCAGCAGCCTAGGACAAGTCAATCAGCCCCAGCATTTT.

This clone was detected only once. J is TRBJ2-5 and V is TRBV29-1; D tentatively fits TRBD1 or TRBD2 (5 bases each). Trimming cost V 6 bases and J 4 bases, with 15 bases left between them. CDR3 length equals 13 residues. Germline V CDR1 and CDR2: SQVTM, ANQGSEA. As DNA, the CDR3 is TGCAGCGTGATTCTTGGGGGTGGAGAGACCCAGTACTTC. Encoded protein: CSVILGGGETQYF.

The chain is built from TRBV5-1 and TRBJ1-4; 8 nucleotides line up with TRBD1. This CDR3 region has 14 residues. Germline assignment: CDR1 SGHRS and CDR2 YFSETQ. The trim removed 6 bases at V and 6 bases at J, leaving 7 bases unmatched. The CDR3 DNA follows: TGCGCCAGCAATCCAGGACAGGGAGATGAAAAACTGTTTTTT. Translated, it gives CASNPGQGDEKLFF.

The chain employs TRBV5-6 and TRBJ2-1; possibly TRBD2 for D (6 bases). V lost 4 bases to trimming and J lost 7 bases, with 15 bases between them. The germline CDR1 and CDR2 sequences are SGHDT and YYEEEE. The CDR3 totals 14 residues. CDR3: CASSLPGVGNEQFF. The DNA for the CDR3 is TGTGCCAGCAGCCTGCCGGGGGTGGGGAATGAGCAGTTCTTC.

This clone was recorded once. The chain joins TRBV7-2 to TRBJ2-7, with D possibly TRBD1 on 6 matching bases. V was clipped by 10 bases and J by 2 bases, with 15 bases between them. From germline, CDR1 is SGHTA and CDR2 FQGNSA. The CDR3 extends over 13 amino acids. CDR3 DNA sequence: TGTGCCACCTCGTCGTACAGGGCCTACGAGCAGTACTTC. Amino acids: CATSSYRAYEQYF.

The V call is TRBV19, the J call TRBJ2-3; tentatively, D is TRBD1 (6 bases). This CDR3 has 15 amino acids. Germline assignment: CDR1 LNHDA and CDR2 SQIVND (reference sequence). V was shortened by 6 bases and J by 0 bases, with 13 bases between the two germline ends. The CDR3: CASRADSSSTDTQYF. CDR3 nucleotide sequence: TGTGCCAGTAGGGCGGACAGTTCTAGCACAGATACGCAGTATTTT.

The chain carries TRBV7-2 and TRBJ2-5; no firm D call. Germline assignment: CDR1 SGHTA and CDR2 FQGNSA. The CDR3 covers 12 residues. V dropped 1 base and J dropped 4 bases, with 4 bases sitting between them. CDR3 sequence: CASSLVRETQYF. The CDR3 nucleotides read TGTGCCAGCAGCTTAGTCAGAGAGACCCAGTACTTC.

The chain uses TRBV21-1 and TRBJ1-2; the listed D gene, TRBD1, was not tested against the DNA. TRBV21-1 is labeled a pseudogene. CDR3 length: 13 amino acids. CDR3: CATISKGQDGYTF. The CDR3, as DNA: TGTGCCACCATTTCTAAGGGGCAAGATGGCTACACCTTC.

V and J are TRBV4-3 and TRBJ2-1, with 7 bases that match TRBD1. Germline CDR1 and CDR2: LGHNA and YSLEER. Trimming took 1 base from V and 3 from J; bases not matched to a gene: 6. The CDR3 runs to 16 residues. The CDR3 here is CASSQGDSRDYNEQFF. The CDR3 DNA reads TGCGCCAGCAGCCAAGGGGACAGCCGAGACTACAATGAGCAGTTCTTC.